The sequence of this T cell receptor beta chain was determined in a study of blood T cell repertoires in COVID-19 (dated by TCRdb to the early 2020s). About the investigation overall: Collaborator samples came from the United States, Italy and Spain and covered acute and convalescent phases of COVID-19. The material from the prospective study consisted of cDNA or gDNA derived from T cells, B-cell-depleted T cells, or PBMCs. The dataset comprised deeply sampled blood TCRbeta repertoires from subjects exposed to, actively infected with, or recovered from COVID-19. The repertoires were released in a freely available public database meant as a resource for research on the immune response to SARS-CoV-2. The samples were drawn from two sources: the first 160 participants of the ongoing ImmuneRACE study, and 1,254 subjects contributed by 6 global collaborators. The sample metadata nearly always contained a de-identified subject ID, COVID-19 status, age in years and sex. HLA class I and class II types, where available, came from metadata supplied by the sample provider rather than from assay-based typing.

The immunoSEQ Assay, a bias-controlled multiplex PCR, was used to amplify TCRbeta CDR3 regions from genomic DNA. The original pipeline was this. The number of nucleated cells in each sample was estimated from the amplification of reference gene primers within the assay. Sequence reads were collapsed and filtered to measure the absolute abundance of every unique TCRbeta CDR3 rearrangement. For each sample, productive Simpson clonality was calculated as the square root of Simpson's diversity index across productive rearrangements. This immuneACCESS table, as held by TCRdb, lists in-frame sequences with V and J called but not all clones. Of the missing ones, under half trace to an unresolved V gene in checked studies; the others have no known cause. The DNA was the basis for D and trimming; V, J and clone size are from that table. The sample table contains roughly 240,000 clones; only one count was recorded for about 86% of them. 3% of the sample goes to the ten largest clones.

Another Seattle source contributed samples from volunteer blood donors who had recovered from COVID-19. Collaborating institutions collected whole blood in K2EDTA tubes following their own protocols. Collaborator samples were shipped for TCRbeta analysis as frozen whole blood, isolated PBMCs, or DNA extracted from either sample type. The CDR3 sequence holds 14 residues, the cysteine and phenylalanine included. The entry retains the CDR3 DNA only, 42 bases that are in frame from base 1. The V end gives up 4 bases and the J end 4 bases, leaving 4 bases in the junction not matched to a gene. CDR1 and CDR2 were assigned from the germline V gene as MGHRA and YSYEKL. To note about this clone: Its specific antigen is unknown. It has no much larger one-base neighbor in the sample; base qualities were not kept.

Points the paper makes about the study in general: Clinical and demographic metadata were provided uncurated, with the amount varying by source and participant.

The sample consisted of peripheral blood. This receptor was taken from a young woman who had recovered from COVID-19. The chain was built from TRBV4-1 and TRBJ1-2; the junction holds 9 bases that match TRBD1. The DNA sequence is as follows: TGCGCCAGCAGCCCCGGGACAGGGCGCTATGGCTACACCTTC. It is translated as CASSPGTGRYGYTF.